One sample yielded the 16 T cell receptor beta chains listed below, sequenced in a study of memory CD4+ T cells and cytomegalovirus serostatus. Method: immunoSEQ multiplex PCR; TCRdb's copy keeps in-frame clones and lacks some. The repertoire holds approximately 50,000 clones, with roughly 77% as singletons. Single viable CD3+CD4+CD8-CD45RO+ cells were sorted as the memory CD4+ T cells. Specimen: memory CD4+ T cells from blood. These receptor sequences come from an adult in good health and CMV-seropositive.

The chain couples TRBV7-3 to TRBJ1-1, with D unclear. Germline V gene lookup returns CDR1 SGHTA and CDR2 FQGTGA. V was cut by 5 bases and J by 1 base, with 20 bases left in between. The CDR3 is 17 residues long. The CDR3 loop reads CASSISGRIRGNTEAFF. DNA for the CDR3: TGTGCCAGCAGCATAAGCGGGCGGATCAGAGGGAACACTGAAGCTTTCTTT. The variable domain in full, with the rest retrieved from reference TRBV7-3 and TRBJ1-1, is GAGVSQTPSNKVTEKGKYVELRCDPISGHTALYWYRQSLGQGPEFLIYFQGTGAADDSGLPNDRFFAVRPEGSVSTLKIQRTERGDSAVYLCASSISGRIRGNTEAFFGQGTRLTVV.

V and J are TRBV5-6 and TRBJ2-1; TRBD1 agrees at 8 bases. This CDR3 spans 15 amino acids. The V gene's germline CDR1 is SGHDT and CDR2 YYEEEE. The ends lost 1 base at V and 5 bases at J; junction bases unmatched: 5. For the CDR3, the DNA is TGTGCCAGCAGCTTGTTCGGGACAGGAGACAATGAGCAGTTCTTC. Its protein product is CASSLFGTGDNEQFF.

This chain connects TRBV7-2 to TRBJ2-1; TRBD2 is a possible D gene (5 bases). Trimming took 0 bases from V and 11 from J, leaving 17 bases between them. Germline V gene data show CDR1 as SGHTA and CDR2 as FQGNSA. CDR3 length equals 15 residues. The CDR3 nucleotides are TGTGCCAGCAGCTTAGCTACCGGCCGGACTGAGAAGCAGTTCTTC. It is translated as CASSLATGRTEKQFF.

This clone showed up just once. The CDR3 reads CASGRRGDRQPQHF. DNA for the CDR3: TGTGCCAGCGGTCGTAGGGGGGACCGTCAGCCCCAGCATTTT. This rearrangement joins TRBV25-1 to TRBJ1-5; possibly TRBD1 for D (6 bases). The V end was cut by 8 bases, the J end by 6 bases, with 17 bases between. CDR3 length equals 14 residues. CDR1 is MGHDK and CDR2 is SYGVNS in the germline V gene. Combining the CDR3 with reference TRBV25-1 and TRBJ1-5 gives the whole variable domain EADIYQTPRYLVIGTGKKITLECSQTMGHDKMYWYQQDPGMELHLIHYSYGVNSTEKGDLSSESTVSRIRTEHFPLTLESARPSHTSQYLCASGRRGDRQPQHFGDGTRLSIL.

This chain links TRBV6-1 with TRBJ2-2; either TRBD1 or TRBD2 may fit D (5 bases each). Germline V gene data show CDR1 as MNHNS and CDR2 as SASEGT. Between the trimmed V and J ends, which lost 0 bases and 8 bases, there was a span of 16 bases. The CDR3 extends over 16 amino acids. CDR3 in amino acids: CASSEAPGLGVGELFF. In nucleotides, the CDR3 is TGTGCCAGCAGTGAAGCTCCAGGATTGGGGGTAGGGGAGCTGTTTTTT.

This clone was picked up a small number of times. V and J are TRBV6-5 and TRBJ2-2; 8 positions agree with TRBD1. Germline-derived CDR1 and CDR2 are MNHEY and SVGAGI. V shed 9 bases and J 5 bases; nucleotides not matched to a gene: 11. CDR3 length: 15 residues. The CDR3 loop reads CASTADRVATGELFF. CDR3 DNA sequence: TGTGCCAGTACCGCGGACAGGGTTGCTACCGGGGAGCTGTTTTTT.

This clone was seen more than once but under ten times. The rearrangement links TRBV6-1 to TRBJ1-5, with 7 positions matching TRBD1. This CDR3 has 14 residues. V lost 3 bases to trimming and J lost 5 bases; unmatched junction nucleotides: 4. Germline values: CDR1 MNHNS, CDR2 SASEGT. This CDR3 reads CASSERTGDQPQHF. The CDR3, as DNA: TGTGCCAGCAGTGAGCGTACAGGGGATCAGCCCCAGCATTTT.

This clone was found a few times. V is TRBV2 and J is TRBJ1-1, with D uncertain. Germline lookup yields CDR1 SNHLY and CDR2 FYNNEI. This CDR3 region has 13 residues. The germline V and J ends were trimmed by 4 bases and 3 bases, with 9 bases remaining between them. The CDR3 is CASSVEGHTEAFF. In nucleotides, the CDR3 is TGTGCCAGCAGTGTTGAAGGACACACTGAAGCTTTCTTT.

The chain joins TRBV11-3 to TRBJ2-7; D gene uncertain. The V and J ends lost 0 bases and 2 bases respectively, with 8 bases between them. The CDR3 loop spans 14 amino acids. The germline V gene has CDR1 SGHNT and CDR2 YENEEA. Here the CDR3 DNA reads TGTGCCAGCAGCTTAGACCGAAGAACCTACGAGCAGTACGTC. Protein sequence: CASSLDRRTYEQYV.

The CDR3 nucleotides read TGTGCCAGCAGTCCGACTCACTACGAGCAGTACGTC. This translates into CASSPTHYEQYV. This chain connects TRBV2 to TRBJ2-7; D gene uncertain. This CDR3 contains 12 residues. Trimming stripped 5 bases from V and 3 bases from J, with 8 bases between. Per the germline V gene, CDR1 is SNHLY and CDR2 is FYNNEI.

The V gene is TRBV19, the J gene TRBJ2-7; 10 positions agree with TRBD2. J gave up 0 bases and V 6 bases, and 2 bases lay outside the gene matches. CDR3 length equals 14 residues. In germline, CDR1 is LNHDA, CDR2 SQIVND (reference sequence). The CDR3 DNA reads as TGTGCCAGTAGATGGACTAGCGGCTCCTACGAGCAGTACGTC. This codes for CASRWTSGSYEQYV.

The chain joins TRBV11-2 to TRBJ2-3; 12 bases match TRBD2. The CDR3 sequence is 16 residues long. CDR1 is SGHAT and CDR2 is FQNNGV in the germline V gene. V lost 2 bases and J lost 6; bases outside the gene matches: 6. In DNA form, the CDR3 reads TGTGCCAGCAGCTTACTGACTAGCGGGAGTACGGATACGCAGTATTTT. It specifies CASSLLTSGSTDTQYF.

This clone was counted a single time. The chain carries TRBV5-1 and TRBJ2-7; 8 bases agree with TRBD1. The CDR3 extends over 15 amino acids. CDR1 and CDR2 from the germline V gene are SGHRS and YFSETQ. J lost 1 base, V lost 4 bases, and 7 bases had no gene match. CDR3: CASSADRVYSYEQYF. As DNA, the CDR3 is TGCGCCAGCAGCGCGGACAGGGTATATTCCTACGAGCAGTACTTC.

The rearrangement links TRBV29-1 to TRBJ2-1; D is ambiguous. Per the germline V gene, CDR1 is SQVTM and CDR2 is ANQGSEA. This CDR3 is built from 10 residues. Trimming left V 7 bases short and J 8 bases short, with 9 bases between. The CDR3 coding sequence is TGCAGCGGTGTAATCTATGAGCAGTTCTTC. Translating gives CSGVIYEQFF.

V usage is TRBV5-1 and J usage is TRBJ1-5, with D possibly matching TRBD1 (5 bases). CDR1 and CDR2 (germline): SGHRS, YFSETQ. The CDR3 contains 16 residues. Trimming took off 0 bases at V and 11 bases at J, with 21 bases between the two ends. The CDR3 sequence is CASSLGGGTTLETQHF. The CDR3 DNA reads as TGCGCCAGCAGCTTGGGGGGTGGGACGACCCTTGAGACCCAGCATTTT.

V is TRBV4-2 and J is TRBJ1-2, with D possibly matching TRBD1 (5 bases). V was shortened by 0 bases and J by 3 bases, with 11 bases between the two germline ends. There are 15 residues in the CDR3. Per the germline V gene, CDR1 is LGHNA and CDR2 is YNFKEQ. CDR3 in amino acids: CASSQDLQGHYGYTF. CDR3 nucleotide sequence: TGTGCCAGCAGCCAAGATCTTCAGGGCCACTATGGCTACACCTTC.